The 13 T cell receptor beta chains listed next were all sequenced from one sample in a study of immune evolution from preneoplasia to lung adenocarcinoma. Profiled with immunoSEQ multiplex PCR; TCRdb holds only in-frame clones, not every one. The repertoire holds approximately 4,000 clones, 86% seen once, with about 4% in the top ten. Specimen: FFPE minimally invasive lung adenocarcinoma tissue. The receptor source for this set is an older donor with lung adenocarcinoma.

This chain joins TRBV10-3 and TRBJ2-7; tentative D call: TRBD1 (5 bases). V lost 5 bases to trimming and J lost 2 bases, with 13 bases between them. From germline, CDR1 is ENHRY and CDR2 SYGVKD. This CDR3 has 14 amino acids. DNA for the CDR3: TGTGCCATCAGTATAGACAGCAGTACCTACGAGCAGTACTTC. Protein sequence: CAISIDSSTYEQYF.

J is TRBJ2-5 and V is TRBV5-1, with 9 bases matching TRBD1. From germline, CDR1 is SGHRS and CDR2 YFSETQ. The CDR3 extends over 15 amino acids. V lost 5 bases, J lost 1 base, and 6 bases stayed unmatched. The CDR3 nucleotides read TGCGCCAGCAGACGGGGACAGGGCGGCCAAGAGACCCAGTACTTC. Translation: CASRRGQGGQETQYF.

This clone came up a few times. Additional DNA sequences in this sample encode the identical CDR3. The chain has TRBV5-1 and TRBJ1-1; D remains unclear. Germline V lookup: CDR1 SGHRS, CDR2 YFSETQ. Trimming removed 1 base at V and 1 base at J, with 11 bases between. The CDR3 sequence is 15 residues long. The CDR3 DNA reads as TGCGCCAGCAGCTTGCCTCGGACTCCGAACACTGAAGCTTTCTTT. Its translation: CASSLPRTPNTEAFF.

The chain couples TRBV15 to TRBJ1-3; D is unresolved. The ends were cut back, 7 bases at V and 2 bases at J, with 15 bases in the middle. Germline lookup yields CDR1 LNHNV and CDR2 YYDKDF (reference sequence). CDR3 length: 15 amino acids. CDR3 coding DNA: TGTGCCACCACCGACGTCCCCACCCCTGGAAACACCATATATTTT. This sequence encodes CATTDVPTPGNTIYF.

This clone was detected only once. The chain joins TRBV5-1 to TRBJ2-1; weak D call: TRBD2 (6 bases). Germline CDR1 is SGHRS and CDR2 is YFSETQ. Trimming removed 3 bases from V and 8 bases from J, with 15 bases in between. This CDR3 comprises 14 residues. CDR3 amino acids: CASSSGLRVDEQFF. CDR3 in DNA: TGCGCCAGCAGCTCGGGACTGCGGGTCGATGAGCAGTTCTTC.

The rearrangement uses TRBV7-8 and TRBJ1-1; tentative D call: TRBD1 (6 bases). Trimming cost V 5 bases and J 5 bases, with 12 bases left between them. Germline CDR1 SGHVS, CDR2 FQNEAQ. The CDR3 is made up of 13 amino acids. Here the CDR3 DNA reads TGTGCCAGCAGCCCGATAAGGGGGACTGAAGCTTTCTTT. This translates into CASSPIRGTEAFF.

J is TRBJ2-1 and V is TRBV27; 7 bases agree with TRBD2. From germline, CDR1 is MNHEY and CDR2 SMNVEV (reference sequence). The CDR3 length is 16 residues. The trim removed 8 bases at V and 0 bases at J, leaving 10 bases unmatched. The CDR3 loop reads CASSPSTSSSYNEQFF. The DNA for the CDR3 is TGTGCCAGCTCCCCCTCGACTAGCAGCTCCTACAATGAGCAGTTCTTC.

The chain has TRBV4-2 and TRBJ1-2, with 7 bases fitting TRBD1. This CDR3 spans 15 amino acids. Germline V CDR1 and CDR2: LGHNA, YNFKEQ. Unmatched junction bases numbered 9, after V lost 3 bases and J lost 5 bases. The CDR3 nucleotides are TGTGCCAGCAGCCATGAAAACAGGGGAGGGTATGGCTACACCTTC. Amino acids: CASSHENRGGYGYTF.

The DNA for the CDR3 is TGTGCCAGCAGAGGTAGGGTTTCGAACACTGAAGCTTTCTTT. Its translation is CASRGRVSNTEAFF. This chain connects TRBV27 to TRBJ1-1; D is undetermined. Trimming left V 6 bases short and J 1 base short, with 12 bases between. The length of the CDR3 is 14 residues. CDR1 and CDR2 (germline): MNHEY, SMNVEV (reference sequence).

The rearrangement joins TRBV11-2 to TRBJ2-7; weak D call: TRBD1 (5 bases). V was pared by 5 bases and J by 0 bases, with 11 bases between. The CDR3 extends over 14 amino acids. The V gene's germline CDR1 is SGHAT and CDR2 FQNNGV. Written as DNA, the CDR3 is TGTGCCAGCAGCCTCACGGACAACTCCTACGAGCAGTACTTC. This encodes CASSLTDNSYEQYF.

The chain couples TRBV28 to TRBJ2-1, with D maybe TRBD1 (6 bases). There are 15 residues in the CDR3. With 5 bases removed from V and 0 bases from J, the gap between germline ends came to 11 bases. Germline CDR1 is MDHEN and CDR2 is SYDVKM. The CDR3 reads CASSITGNSYNEQFF. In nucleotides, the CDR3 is TGTGCCAGCAGTATAACAGGGAACTCCTACAATGAGCAGTTCTTC.

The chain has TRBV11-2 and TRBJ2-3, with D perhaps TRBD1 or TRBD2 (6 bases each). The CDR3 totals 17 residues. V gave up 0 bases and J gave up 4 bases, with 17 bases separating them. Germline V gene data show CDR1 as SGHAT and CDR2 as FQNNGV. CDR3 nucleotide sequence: TGTGCCAGCAGCTTAGATCTGCCCCAGGGGAGGCCAGATACGCAGTATTTT. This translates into CASSLDLPQGRPDTQYF.

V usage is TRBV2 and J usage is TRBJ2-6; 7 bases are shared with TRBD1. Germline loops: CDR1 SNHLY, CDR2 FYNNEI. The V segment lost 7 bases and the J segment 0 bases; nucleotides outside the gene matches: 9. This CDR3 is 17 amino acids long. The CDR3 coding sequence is TGTGCCAGCAACCCGACAGGGAAAAGCTCTGGGGCCAACGTCCTGACTTTC. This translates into CASNPTGKSSGANVLTF.